Listed below are T cell receptor beta chains from one sample, sequenced in a study of shared clonotypes between healthy human individuals. Here immunoSEQ multiplex PCR was the method, and the copy in TCRdb shows in-frame clones only, minus some. This sample yields some 2,000,000 clones, of which about 95% are seen a single time; roughly 1% belongs to the top ten. Material for sequencing was naive CD8+ T cells sorted from blood. The receptors originated from a man aged 18-30 years in good health. The CDR3 runs from the conserved cysteine through the conserved F or W. A D gene is named only where the DNA matches it firmly. The listing skips clone size in some rows; elsewhere it reads once, few, many or a size class.

clone size,J gene,D gene,V gene,CDR3 DNA,CDR3 protein
-,TRBJ2-1,TRBD2,TRBV2,TGTGCCAGCCGATCCGGGACTAGCGGGGCCTTCTCCTACAATGAGCAGTTCTTC,CASRSGTSGAFSYNEQFF
-,TRBJ1-3,-,TRBV7-9,TGTGCCAGCAGCCCAGCGTCGGAAGGGGGAATTGGAAACACCATATATTTT,CASSPASEGGIGNTIYF
once,TRBJ2-1,TRBD2,TRBV7-8,TGTGCCAGCACCCAAGGACTAGCGGGAGGGCCGGGGAATGAGCAGTTCTTC,CASTQGLAGGPGNEQFF
-,TRBJ2-3,TRBD2,TRBV30,TGTGCCTGGTGTTACGGGACTAGTGGGGCAGATACGCAGTATTTT,CAWCYGTSGADTQYF
-,TRBJ2-1,TRBD2,TRBV5-4,TGTGCCAGCAGCTATTCCGGGACTAGCGAGTACAATGAGCAGTTCTTC,CASSYSGTSEYNEQFF
few,TRBJ1-5,-,TRBV19,TGTGCCAGTAGTTGGTTGATTGGGAGCAATCAGCCCCAGCATTTT,CASSWLIGSNQPQHF
once,TRBJ2-3,TRBD2,TRBV7-9,TGTGCCAGCAGCTTTAATAGCGGGGGGAGCACAGATACGCAGTATTTT,CASSFNSGGSTDTQYF
-,TRBJ1-1,-,TRBV27,TGTGCCAGCAGTTTATCGGGCGTGAACACTGAAGCTTTCTTT,CASSLSGVNTEAFF
-,TRBJ2-7,TRBD2,TRBV27,TGTGCCAGCAGTGTGGCTAGCGGGGGGTCCTACGAGCAGTACTTC,CASSVASGGSYEQYF
few,TRBJ1-5,-,TRBV15,TGTGCCACCAGCAGAGATCGGGGACAGCCCCAGCATTTT,CATSRDRGQPQHF
-,TRBJ2-3,-,TRBV11-2,TGTGCCAGCAGCTTAGTCGCAGATACGCAGTATTTT,CASSLVADTQYF
-,TRBJ2-5,TRBD1,TRBV2,TGTGCCAGCAGTGAGGGACAGCCGCAAGAGACCCAGTACTTC,CASSEGQPQETQYF
-,TRBJ1-1,TRBD1,TRBV5-8,TGTGCCAGCAGCTTGGTCGGGACAGGGAGTGTTGAAGCTTTCTTT,CASSLVGTGSVEAFF
-,TRBJ2-3,TRBD2,TRBV30,TGTGCCTGGAGTTCCTTAGCGGGAGGGAGAGCAGATACGCAGTATTTT,CAWSSLAGGRADTQYF
once,TRBJ2-5,TRBD1,TRBV30,TGTGCCTGGCGGACAGGCGATTACTTC,CAWRTGDYF
-,TRBJ2-7,-,TRBV9,TGTGCCAGCAGTCCCTCGGGACGGACCTACGAGCAGTACTTC,CASSPSGRTYEQYF
-,TRBJ1-3,-,TRBV28,TGTGCCAGCAGTTTAAGCGGCTCTGGAAACACCATATATTTT,CASSLSGSGNTIYF
once,TRBJ2-7,-,TRBV30,TGTGCCTGGAGTGTTTTAGGGGTGGGGGAGCAGTACTTC,CAWSVLGVGEQYF
-,TRBJ2-5,-,TRBV27,TGTGCCAGCAGTTTAATAGGGAAACAAGAGACCCAGTACTTC,CASSLIGKQETQYF
-,TRBJ2-7,-,TRBV4-1,TGCGCCAGCAGCCAAGACAGGGACCGATCCTACGAGCAGTACTTC,CASSQDRDRSYEQYF
-,TRBJ2-7,-,TRBV9,TGTGCCAGCAGCCCAGGCCTCTACTACGAGCAGTACTTC,CASSPGLYYEQYF
-,TRBJ2-7,TRBD2,TRBV27,TGTGCCAGCAGTTTCGGGGGGGCCCCCATATACGAGCAGTACTTC,CASSFGGAPIYEQYF
-,TRBJ2-1,TRBD2,TRBV5-6,TGTGCCAGCAGTCTAGCGGGAGTTTACAATGAGCAGTTCTTC,CASSLAGVYNEQFF
-,TRBJ2-4,-,TRBV5-4,TGTGCCAGCAGCTTGGGGTTCGGGGAAAACATTCAGTACTTC,CASSLGFGENIQYF